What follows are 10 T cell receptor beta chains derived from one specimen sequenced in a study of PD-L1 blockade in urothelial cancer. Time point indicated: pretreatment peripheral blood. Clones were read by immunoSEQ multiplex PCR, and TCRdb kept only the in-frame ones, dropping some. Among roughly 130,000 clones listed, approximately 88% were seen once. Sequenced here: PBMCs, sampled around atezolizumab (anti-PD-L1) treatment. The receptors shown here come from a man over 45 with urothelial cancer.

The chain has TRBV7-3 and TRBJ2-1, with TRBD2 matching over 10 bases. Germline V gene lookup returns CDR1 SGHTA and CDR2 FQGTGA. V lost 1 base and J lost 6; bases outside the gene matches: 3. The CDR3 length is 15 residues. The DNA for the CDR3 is TGTGCCAGCAGCTTAATGGCTAGCGGGGGCAATGAGCAGTTCTTC. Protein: CASSLMASGGNEQFF. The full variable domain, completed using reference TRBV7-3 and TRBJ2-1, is GAGVSQTPSNKVTEKGKYVELRCDPISGHTALYWYRQSLGQGPEFLIYFQGTGAADDSGLPNDRFFAVRPEGSVSTLKIQRTERGDSAVYLCASSLMASGGNEQFFGPGTRLTVL.

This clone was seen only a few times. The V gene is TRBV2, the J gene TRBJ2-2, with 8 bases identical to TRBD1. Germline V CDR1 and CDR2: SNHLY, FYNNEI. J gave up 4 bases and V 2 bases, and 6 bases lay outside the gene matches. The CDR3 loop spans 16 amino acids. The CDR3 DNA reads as TGTGCCAGCAGTGAAATGGGCAGGGGGCCCACCGGGGAGCTGTTTTTT. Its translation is CASSEMGRGPTGELFF.

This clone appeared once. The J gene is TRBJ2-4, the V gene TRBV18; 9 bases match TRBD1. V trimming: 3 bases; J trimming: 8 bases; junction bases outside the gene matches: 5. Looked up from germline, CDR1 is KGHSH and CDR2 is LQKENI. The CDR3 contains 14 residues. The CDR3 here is CASSPDRGGYIQYF. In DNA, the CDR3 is TGTGCCAGCTCACCGGACAGGGGAGGATACATTCAGTACTTC. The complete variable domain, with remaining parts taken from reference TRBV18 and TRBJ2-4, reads NAGVMQNPRHLVRRRGQEARLRCSPMKGHSHVYWYRQLPEEGLKFMVYLQKENIIDESGMPKERFSAEFPKEGPSILRIQQVVRGDSAAYFCASSPDRGGYIQYFGAGTRLSVL.

The CDR3 spells CAWSDWGRHGYTF. DNA of the CDR3: TGTGCCTGGAGTGACTGGGGGCGGCATGGCTACACCTTC. V and J are TRBV30 and TRBJ1-2, with D possibly TRBD1 on 6 matching bases. Germline V gene lookup returns CDR1 GTSNPN and CDR2 SVGIG (reference sequence). The CDR3 runs 13 residues. The ends were cut back, 1 base at V and 6 bases at J, with 12 bases in the middle.

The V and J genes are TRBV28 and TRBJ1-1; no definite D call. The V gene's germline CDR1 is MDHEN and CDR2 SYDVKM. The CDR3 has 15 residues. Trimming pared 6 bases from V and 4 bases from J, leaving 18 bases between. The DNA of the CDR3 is TGTGCCAGCAGCCCGGGGTCCTTTAGAGGCACTGAAGCTTTCTTT. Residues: CASSPGSFRGTEAFF.

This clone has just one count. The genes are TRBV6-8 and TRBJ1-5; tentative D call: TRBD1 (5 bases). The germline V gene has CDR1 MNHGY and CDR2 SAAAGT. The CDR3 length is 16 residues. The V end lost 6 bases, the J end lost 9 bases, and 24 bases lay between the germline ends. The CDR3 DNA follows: TGTGCCAGCAGAAACTCCCAGGGCCAGTCGACGGGGCCCCAGCATTTT. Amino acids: CASRNSQGQSTGPQHF.

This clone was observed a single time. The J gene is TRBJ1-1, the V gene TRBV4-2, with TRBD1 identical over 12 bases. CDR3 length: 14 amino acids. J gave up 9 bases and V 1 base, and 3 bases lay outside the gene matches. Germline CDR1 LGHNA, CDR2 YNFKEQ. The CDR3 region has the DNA TGTGCCAGCAGCCAAGCCGGGACAGGGGGCAAAGCTTTCTTT. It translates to CASSQAGTGGKAFF.

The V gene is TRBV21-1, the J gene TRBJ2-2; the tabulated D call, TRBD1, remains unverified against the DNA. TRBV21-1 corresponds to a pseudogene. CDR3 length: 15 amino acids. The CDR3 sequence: CASSTRQVTGGELFF. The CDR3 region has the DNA TGTGCCAGCAGCACCAGACAGGTAACGGGCGGGGAGCTGTTTTTT.

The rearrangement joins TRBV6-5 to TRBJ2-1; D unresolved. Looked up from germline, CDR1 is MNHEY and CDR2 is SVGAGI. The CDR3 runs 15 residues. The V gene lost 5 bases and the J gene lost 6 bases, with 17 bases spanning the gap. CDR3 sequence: CASSKTNFPGNEQFF. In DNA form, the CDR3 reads TGTGCCAGCAGTAAAACTAACTTCCCGGGCAATGAGCAGTTCTTC.

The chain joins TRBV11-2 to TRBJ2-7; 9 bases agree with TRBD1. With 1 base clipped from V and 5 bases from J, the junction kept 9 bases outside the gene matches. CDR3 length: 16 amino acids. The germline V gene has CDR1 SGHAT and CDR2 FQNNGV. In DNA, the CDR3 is TGTGCCAGCAGCTTAGGCGGCGGGACAGGGTGGCACGAGCAGTACTTC. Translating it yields CASSLGGGTGWHEQYF.